This passage covers 15 T cell receptor beta chains from one sample sequenced in a study of T cell changes during pregnancy in multiple sclerosis. Measured with immunoSEQ multiplex PCR; TCRdb has only the in-frame clones, and not every one. The sample contains more than 65,000 clones, around 90% of which appear only once. The source was CD4+ T cells from peripheral blood mononuclear cells, collected before pregnancy. These receptors all stem from a female donor with multiple sclerosis, enrolled in a pregnancy study.

This clone came up once. The genes are TRBV5-6 and TRBJ1-2, with TRBD1 as a possible D gene (5 bases). The CDR3 is 13 residues long. Germline V lookup: CDR1 SGHDT, CDR2 YYEEEE. V shed 0 bases and J shed 8 bases, with 11 bases lying between them. CDR3 region: CASSLVGVQGYTF. The CDR3 coding sequence is TGTGCCAGCAGCTTGGTAGGGGTACAAGGCTACACCTTC.

This clone was recorded only once. The chain employs TRBV19 and TRBJ2-7; 7 bases are a match to TRBD1. CDR1 LNHDA and CDR2 SQIVND come from the germline V gene (reference sequence). The CDR3 sequence is 15 residues long. V was clipped by 4 bases and J by 1 base; unmatched bases: 7. For the CDR3, the DNA is TGTGCCAGTAGTAGGGGGACAGTATCTTCCTACGAGCAGTACTTC. As protein: CASSRGTVSSYEQYF.

The chain uses TRBV2 and TRBJ2-5; TRBD1 matches at 7 bases. Germline CDR1 SNHLY, CDR2 FYNNEI. The V segment lost 7 bases and the J segment 7 bases; nucleotides outside the gene matches: 18. This CDR3 contains 16 residues. This chain's CDR3 is CASTGTDRAVIPTQYF. The CDR3 nucleotides read TGTGCCAGCACCGGTACCGACAGGGCCGTCATCCCGACCCAGTACTTC.

This chain uses TRBV28 with TRBJ1-5; D remains unclear. This CDR3 has 12 residues. V dropped 11 bases and J dropped 2 bases, with 10 bases sitting between them. The germline V gene has CDR1 MDHEN and CDR2 SYDVKM. In DNA, the CDR3 is TGTGCCGGTTCTCGGGGCAATCAGCCCCAGCATTTT. Its translation: CAGSRGNQPQHF.

The chain is built from TRBV18 and TRBJ2-5, with 7 bases lining up with TRBD2. V was clipped by 2 bases and J by 3 bases; unmatched bases: 6. The germline V gene encodes CDR1 KGHSH and CDR2 LQKENI. The CDR3 is 15 residues long. The CDR3: CASSPTGTTKETQYF. CDR3 nucleotide sequence: TGTGCCAGCTCACCAACCGGGACTACGAAAGAGACCCAGTACTTC.

The V call is TRBV30, the J call TRBJ2-7; TRBD2 agrees at 9 bases. The trim removed 4 bases at V and 6 bases at J, leaving 10 bases unmatched. This CDR3 comprises 14 residues. CDR1 GTSNPN and CDR2 SVGIG come from the germline V gene (reference sequence). The CDR3 loop is CAWKVAGGLPEQYF. CDR3 bases: TGTGCCTGGAAGGTCGCGGGAGGGCTCCCCGAGCAGTACTTC.

This clone was seen just once. V gene TRBV18 combines with J gene TRBJ2-7, with 8 bases aligning to TRBD1. CDR1 is KGHSH, CDR2 LQKENI, per germline. The CDR3 extends over 14 amino acids. V was clipped by 1 base and J by 4 bases; unmatched bases: 3. The CDR3 reads CASSPRDRYYEQYF. The CDR3 bases are TGTGCCAGCTCACCACGGGACAGGTATTACGAGCAGTACTTC.

The rearrangement uses TRBV6-5 and TRBJ2-7; tentative D call: TRBD1 (5 bases). V lost 4 bases to trimming and J lost 3 bases, with 13 bases between them. This CDR3 region has 14 residues. Germline CDR1 reads MNHEY; CDR2 reads SVGAGI. The CDR3 region is CASSSSDSRYEQYF. The CDR3 coding sequence is TGTGCCAGCAGTTCATCAGACAGTCGCTACGAGCAGTACTTC.

The chain combines TRBV27 with TRBJ2-7; D is possibly TRBD1 (6 bases). This CDR3 region has 14 residues. V was clipped by 3 bases and J by 2 bases, with 11 bases between them. The germline CDR1 and CDR2 sequences are MNHEY and SMNVEV (reference sequence). The CDR3 region is CASSFRGSTYEQYF. As DNA, the CDR3 is TGTGCCAGCAGTTTCAGGGGATCGACCTACGAGCAGTACTTC.

A single count supports this clone. CDR3 sequence: CATRDSLNTGELFF. CDR3 sequence (DNA): TGTGCCACTCGGGACAGCCTCAACACCGGGGAGCTGTTTTTT. The rearrangement uses TRBV6-4 and TRBJ2-2, with TRBD1 matching 7 bases. The length of the CDR3 is 14 residues. Germline V gene lookup returns CDR1 MRHNA and CDR2 SNTAGT. With 10 bases clipped from V and 2 bases from J, the junction kept 7 bases outside the gene matches.

This sequence joins TRBV27 and TRBJ2-1; no clear D. Germline V lookup: CDR1 MNHEY, CDR2 SMNVEV (reference sequence). The V and J ends lost 2 bases and 0 bases respectively, with 8 bases between them. CDR3 length equals 15 residues. The CDR3 loop is CASSLVWSSYNEQFF. The CDR3 DNA reads as TGTGCCAGCAGTTTAGTCTGGAGCTCCTACAATGAGCAGTTCTTC.

The rearrangement uses TRBV4-2 and TRBJ2-1; tentatively, D is TRBD2 (7 bases). This CDR3 has 17 amino acids. Germline CDR1 is LGHNA and CDR2 is YNFKEQ. Trimming cost V 0 bases and J 1 base, with 13 bases left between them. The CDR3 here is CASSQEGGAGSYNEQFF. The CDR3 DNA reads as TGTGCCAGCAGCCAAGAAGGGGGGGCAGGGTCCTACAATGAGCAGTTCTTC.

V and J are TRBV10-2 and TRBJ2-1; 7 nucleotides match TRBD2. The germline V gene has CDR1 WSHSY and CDR2 SAAADI. J lost 0 bases, V lost 0 bases, and 2 bases had no gene match. This CDR3 region has 16 residues. The CDR3 nucleotides are TGCGCCAGCAGTGAGTCACTAGCGTACTCCTACAATGAGCAGTTCTTC. This codes for CASSESLAYSYNEQFF.

V is TRBV6-1 and J is TRBJ1-1, with TRBD1 matching over 8 bases. Germline-derived CDR1 and CDR2 are MNHNS and SASEGT. This CDR3 contains 12 residues. The V and J ends lost 8 bases and 7 bases, in that order; junction bases with no gene match: 6. The CDR3 DNA reads as TGTGCCAGCCTAAGACAGGGGAGTGAAGCTTTCTTT. Encoded protein: CASLRQGSEAFF.

This clone is a singleton in its sample. V gene TRBV10-3 combines with J gene TRBJ2-5, with 11 bases fitting TRBD1. The germline V gene encodes CDR1 ENHRY and CDR2 SYGVKD. V lost 6 bases and J lost 2; bases outside the gene matches: 2. This CDR3 is 14 amino acids long. This CDR3 is CAISGDRGQETQYF. The CDR3 DNA follows: TGTGCCATCAGCGGGGACAGGGGGCAAGAGACCCAGTACTTC.